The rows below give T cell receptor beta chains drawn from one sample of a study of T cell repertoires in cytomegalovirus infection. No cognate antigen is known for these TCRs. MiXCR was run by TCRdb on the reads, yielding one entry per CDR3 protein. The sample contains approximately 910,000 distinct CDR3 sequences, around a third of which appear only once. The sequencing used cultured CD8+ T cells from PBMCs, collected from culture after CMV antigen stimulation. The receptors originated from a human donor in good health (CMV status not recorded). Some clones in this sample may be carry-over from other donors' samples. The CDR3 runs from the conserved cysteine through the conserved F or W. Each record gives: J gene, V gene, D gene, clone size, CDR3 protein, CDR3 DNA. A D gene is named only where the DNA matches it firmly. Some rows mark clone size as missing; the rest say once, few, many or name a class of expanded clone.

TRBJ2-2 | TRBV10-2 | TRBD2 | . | CASSERRLAGPNTGELFF | TGCGCCAGCAGTGAACGGCGCTTAGCGGGGCCGAACACCGGGGAGCTGTTTTTT
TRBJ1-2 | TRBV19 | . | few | CASSPGPTGANYGYTF | TGTGCCAGTAGTCCTGGCCCGACAGGAGCTAACTATGGCTACACCTTC
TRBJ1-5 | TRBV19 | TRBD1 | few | CASSGGGQAALGGQPQHF | TGTGCCAGTAGTGGTGGAGGACAGGCAGCGCTCGGTGGTCAGCCCCAGCATTTT
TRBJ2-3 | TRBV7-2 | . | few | CASALMTDTQYF | TGTGCCAGCGCCTTAATGACAGATACGCAGTATTTT
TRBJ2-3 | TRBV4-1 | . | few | CASSPPQGADTQYF | TGCGCCAGCAGCCCACCACAGGGAGCAGATACGCAGTATTTT
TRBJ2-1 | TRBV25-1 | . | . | CASSELVAFDEQFF | TGTGCCAGCAGTGAATTAGTCGCCTTTGATGAGCAGTTCTTC
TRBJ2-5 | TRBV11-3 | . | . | CAGSLDQQETQYF | TGTGCCGGCAGCTTAGACCAGCAAGAGACCCAGTACTTC
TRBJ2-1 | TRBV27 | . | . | CASSTGISYNEQFF | TGTGCCAGCAGTACAGGGATCTCCTACAATGAGCAGTTCTTC
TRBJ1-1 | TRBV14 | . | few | CASSPYRVGETEAFF | TGTGCCAGCAGCCCCTACCGAGTGGGTGAGACTGAAGCTTTCTTT
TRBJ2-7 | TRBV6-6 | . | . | CAILITSSYEQYF | TGTGCCATACTCATCACCAGCTCCTACGAGCAGTACTTC
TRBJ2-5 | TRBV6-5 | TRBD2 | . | CASSGRLAGETQYF | TGTGCCAGCAGCGGCCGACTAGCGGGAGAGACCCAGTACTTC
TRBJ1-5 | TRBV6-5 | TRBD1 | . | CASSSGTGVPQHF | TGTGCCAGCAGCTCCGGGACAGGGGTCCCCCAGCATTTT
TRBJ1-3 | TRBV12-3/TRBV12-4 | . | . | CASRVFWAGNTIYF | TGTGCCAGCAGAGTCTTTTGGGCTGGAAACACCATATATTTT
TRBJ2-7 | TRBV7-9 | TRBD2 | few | CASSTTSTKDEQYF | TGTGCCAGCTCCACGACTAGCACTAAGGACGAGCAGTACTTC
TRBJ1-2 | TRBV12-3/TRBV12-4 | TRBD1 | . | CASSPLEGARLGYTF | TGTGCCAGCAGCCCCCTGGAGGGGGCGCGGTTAGGCTACACCTTC
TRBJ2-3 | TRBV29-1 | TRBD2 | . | CSVDLAGTETQYF | TGCAGCGTTGATCTAGCGGGGACAGAAACGCAGTATTTT
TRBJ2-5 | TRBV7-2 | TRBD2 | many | CASILSRGGQETQYF | TGTGCCAGCATCCTCTCCCGGGGGGGCCAAGAGACCCAGTACTTC
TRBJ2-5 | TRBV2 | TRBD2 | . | CASSGGLPQETQYF | TGTGCCAGCAGTGGGGGACTACCACAAGAGACCCAGTACTTC
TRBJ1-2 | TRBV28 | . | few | CASSFSRVISYGYTF | TGTGCCAGCAGTTTTTCCAGGGTTATCTCCTATGGCTACACCTTC
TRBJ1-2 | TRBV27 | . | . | CASSLMAGPINYGYTF | TGTGCCAGCAGTTTAATGGCAGGCCCTATTAACTATGGCTACACCTTC
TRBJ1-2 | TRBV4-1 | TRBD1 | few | CASSHSGDSSDGYTF | TGCGCCAGCAGCCATTCTGGGGACAGTTCTGATGGCTACACCTTC
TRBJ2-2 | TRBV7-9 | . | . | CVSSQSHTGTGELFF | TGTGTCAGCAGCCAATCTCATACAGGGACCGGGGAGCTGTTTTTT
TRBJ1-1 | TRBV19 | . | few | CASKGPRAEAFF | TGTGCCAGTAAAGGACCTCGCGCTGAAGCTTTCTTT
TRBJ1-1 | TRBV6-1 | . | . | CASSESLF | TGTGCCAGCAGTGAATCTCTATTT
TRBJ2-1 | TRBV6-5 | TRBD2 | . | CASSYPGLAGGPGNEQFF | TGTGCCAGCAGTTATCCGGGGCTAGCGGGGGGGCCCGGCAATGAGCAGTTCTTC
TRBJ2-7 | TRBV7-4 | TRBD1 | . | CASSSRIGQEKYF | TGTGCCAGCAGCAGTCGAATTGGACAGGAGAAGTACTTC
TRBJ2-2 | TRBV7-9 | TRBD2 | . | CASSDTSGGPGELFF | TGTGCCAGCAGCGATACTAGCGGGGGCCCCGGGGAGCTGTTTTTT
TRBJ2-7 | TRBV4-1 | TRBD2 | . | CASSQGPSGGPYEQYF | TGCGCCAGCAGCCAAGGTCCTAGCGGGGGACCCTACGAGCAGTACTTC
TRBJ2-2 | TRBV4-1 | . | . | CASSQKANTGELFF | TGCGCCAGCAGCCAAAAAGCGAACACCGGGGAGCTGTTTTTT
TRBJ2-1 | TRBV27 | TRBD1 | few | CASSWDRPNNEQFF | TGTGCCAGCAGTTGGGACAGGCCAAACAATGAGCAGTTCTTC
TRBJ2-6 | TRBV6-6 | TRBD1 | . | CASSVDRGLIGTNVLTF | TGTGCCAGCAGTGTGGACAGGGGGCTAATTGGGACCAACGTCCTGACTTTC
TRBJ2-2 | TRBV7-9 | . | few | CASSLPPNTGELFF | TGTGCCAGCAGCTTACCCCCAAACACCGGGGAGCTGTTTTTT
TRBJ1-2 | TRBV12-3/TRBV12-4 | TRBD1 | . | CASRGQFFGYTF | TGTGCCAGCAGGGGACAGTTCTTCGGCTACACCTTC
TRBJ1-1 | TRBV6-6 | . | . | CASSLEGRAEAFF | TGTGCCAGCAGCCTTGAGGGGCGGGCTGAAGCTTTCTTT
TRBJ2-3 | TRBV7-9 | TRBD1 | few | CASSQLDREGDTQYF | TGTGCCAGCAGCCAATTGGACAGGGAAGGAGATACGCAGTATTTT
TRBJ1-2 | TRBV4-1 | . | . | CASSQDTFRVDYGYTF | TGCGCCAGCAGCCAAGATACTTTTAGGGTGGACTATGGCTACACCTTC
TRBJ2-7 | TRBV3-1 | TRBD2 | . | CASSQGLAGLYEQYF | TGTGCCAGCAGCCAAGGGTTAGCGGGGCTGTACGAGCAGTACTTC
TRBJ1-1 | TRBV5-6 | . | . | CASTGDGEAFF | TGTGCCAGCACCGGGGACGGAGAAGCTTTCTTT
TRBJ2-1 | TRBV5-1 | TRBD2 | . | CASSRSTSGGPYNEQFF | TGCGCCAGCAGCCGTTCGACTAGCGGGGGACCATACAATGAGCAGTTCTTC
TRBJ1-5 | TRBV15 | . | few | CATSRDAGKEPQHF | TGTGCCACCAGCAGAGATGCGGGGAAGGAGCCCCAGCATTTT
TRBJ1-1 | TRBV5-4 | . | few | CASSFYLNTEAFF | TGTGCCAGCAGCTTCTATCTGAACACTGAAGCTTTCTTT
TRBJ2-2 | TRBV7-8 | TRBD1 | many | CASSFRTGAAGELFF | TGTGCCAGCAGCTTTAGGACAGGGGCCGCCGGGGAGCTGTTTTTT
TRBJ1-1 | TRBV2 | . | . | CARGNTEAFF | TGTGCCAGAGGTAACACTGAAGCTTTCTTT
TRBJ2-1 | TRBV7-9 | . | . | CASSLGGRVQFF | TGTGCCAGCAGCTTAGGCGGTCGAGTGCAGTTCTTC
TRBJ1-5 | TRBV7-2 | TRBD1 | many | CASSFRQGGSNQPQHF | TGTGCCAGCAGCTTTAGACAGGGGGGCAGCAATCAGCCCCAGCATTTT
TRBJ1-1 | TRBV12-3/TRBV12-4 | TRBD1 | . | CASNPGGNTEAFF | TGTGCCAGCAACCCAGGGGGGAACACTGAAGCTTTCTTT
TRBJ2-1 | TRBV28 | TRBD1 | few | CASSRRDRGGEQFF | TGTGCCAGCAGTCGCCGGGACAGGGGCGGGGAGCAGTTCTTC
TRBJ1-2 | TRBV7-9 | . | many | CASSLTKDGYTF | TGTGCCAGCAGCTTGACAAAGGATGGCTACACCTTC
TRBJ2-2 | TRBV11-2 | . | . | CASSIIVPGEPFF | TGTGCCAGCAGCATCATTGTCCCCGGGGAGCCGTTTTTT
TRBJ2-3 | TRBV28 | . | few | CASSLARGPDTQYF | TGTGCCAGCAGTTTAGCGCGAGGTCCTGATACGCAGTATTTT
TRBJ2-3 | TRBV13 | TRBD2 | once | CASSLGEGLAGTLATDTQYF | TGTGCCAGCAGCTTAGGAGAGGGACTAGCGGGGACTCTGGCTACAGATACGCAGTATTTT
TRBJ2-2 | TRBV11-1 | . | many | CASSLPPGDLITGELFF | TGTGCCAGCAGCTTGCCCCCAGGGGACCTGATCACCGGGGAGCTGTTTTTT
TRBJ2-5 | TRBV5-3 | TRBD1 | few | CASSLGQGDGETQYF | TGTGCCAGCAGCTTGGGCCAGGGGGACGGGGAGACCCAGTACTTC
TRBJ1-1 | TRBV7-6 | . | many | CASSLPRETEAFF | TGTGCCAGCAGCTTACCCAGAGAAACTGAAGCTTTCTTT
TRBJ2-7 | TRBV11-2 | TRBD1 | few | CASSRSGQGVHEQYF | TGTGCCAGCAGCAGGTCGGGACAGGGGGTCCACGAGCAGTACTTC
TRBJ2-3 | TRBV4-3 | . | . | CASSQPQGGAQRGTDTQYF | TGCGCCAGCAGCCAACCCCAAGGGGGTGCCCAGAGGGGCACAGATACGCAGTATTTT
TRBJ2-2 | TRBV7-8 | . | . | CASSPRPGGISGELFF | TGTGCCAGCAGCCCGCGCCCGGGGGGCATCTCCGGGGAGCTGTTTTTT
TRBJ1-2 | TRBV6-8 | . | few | CASSYSYREVFYTF | TGTGCCAGCAGTTATTCCTACAGGGAGGTTTTCTACACCTTC
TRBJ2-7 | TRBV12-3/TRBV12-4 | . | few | CASRDRESYEQYF | TGTGCCAGCAGGGACCGGGAGTCCTACGAGCAGTACTTC